The rows below give T cell receptor beta chains drawn from one sample of a study of fetal regulatory T cell absence and autoimmunity. Sequenced by immunoSEQ multiplex PCR; TCRdb stores in-frame clones only, minus some. The table records around 100,000 clones, approximately 79% of them present only once. The sequenced material came from pancreas tissue. These receptors all come from a male donor with IPEX syndrome. CDR3s include the opening cysteine and the closing phenylalanine or tryptophan. A D gene is named only where the DNA matches it firmly. Clone size appears in some rows only: once, few, many, or a class for an expanded clone.

CDR3 protein: CSVVEPIPYEQYF
CDR3 DNA: TGCAGCGTTGTGGAACCGATACCGTACGAGCAGTACTTC
V gene: TRBV29-1
J gene: TRBJ2-7
D gene: NA
clone size: NA

CDR3 protein: CASSSGTSGAYEQYF
CDR3 DNA: TGTGCCAGCAGCTCCGGGACTAGCGGGGCCTACGAGCAGTACTTC
V gene: TRBV13
J gene: TRBJ2-7
D gene: TRBD2
clone size: NA

CDR3 protein: CSVEIGAYEQYF
CDR3 DNA: TGCAGCGTTGAAATAGGGGCTTACGAGCAGTACTTC
V gene: TRBV29-1
J gene: TRBJ2-7
D gene: NA
clone size: NA

CDR3 protein: CASSFGGRHQETQYF
CDR3 DNA: TGTGCCAGCAGCTTTGGCGGGAGGCACCAAGAGACCCAGTACTTC
V gene: TRBV7-8
J gene: TRBJ2-5
D gene: TRBD2
clone size: NA

CDR3 protein: CASAENTGELFF
CDR3 DNA: TGTGCCTCCGCGGAGAACACCGGGGAGCTGTTTTTT
V gene: TRBV6-5
J gene: TRBJ2-2
D gene: NA
clone size: NA

CDR3 protein: CANRARRCEKLFF
CDR3 DNA: TGTGCCAACAGGGCCCGTAGGTGTGAAAAACTGTTTTTT
V gene: TRBV21-1
J gene: TRBJ1-4
D gene: NA
clone size: NA

CDR3 protein: CSVEPVGEQYF
CDR3 DNA: TGCAGCGTTGAACCTGTCGGCGAGCAGTACTTC
V gene: TRBV29-1
J gene: TRBJ2-7
D gene: NA
clone size: NA

CDR3 protein: CASSPPGGNTGELFF
CDR3 DNA: TGCGCCAGCAGCCCTCCGGGAGGGAACACCGGGGAGCTGTTTTTT
V gene: TRBV5-1
J gene: TRBJ2-2
D gene: TRBD2
clone size: NA

CDR3 protein: CASSLGGNTGELFF
CDR3 DNA: TGTGCCAGCAGCTTAGGGGGGAACACCGGGGAGCTGTTTTTT
V gene: TRBV11-3
J gene: TRBJ2-2
D gene: NA
clone size: NA

CDR3 protein: CASSGLAPLPYNEQFF
CDR3 DNA: TGTGCCAGCAGCGGACTAGCCCCTTTGCCTTACAATGAGCAGTTCTTC
V gene: TRBV2
J gene: TRBJ2-1
D gene: TRBD2
clone size: NA

CDR3 protein: CASRPSHQPQHF
CDR3 DNA: TGTGCCAGCAGACCTTCTCATCAGCCCCAGCATTTT
V gene: TRBV6-6
J gene: TRBJ1-5
D gene: NA
clone size: NA

CDR3 protein: CASSEAPGQGAVNSPLHF
CDR3 DNA: TGTGCCAGCAGTGAAGCACCGGGACAGGGGGCCGTTAATTCACCCCTCCACTTT
V gene: TRBV6-1
J gene: TRBJ1-6
D gene: TRBD1
clone size: NA

CDR3 protein: CASSWEVLGNEQFF
CDR3 DNA: TGTGCCAGCAGCTGGGAGGTACTAGGAAATGAGCAGTTCTTC
V gene: TRBV7-9
J gene: TRBJ2-1
D gene: NA
clone size: NA

CDR3 protein: CASSLEGGTGELFF
CDR3 DNA: TGTGCCAGCAGCTTAGAGGGGGGTACCGGGGAGCTGTTTTTT
V gene: TRBV7-8
J gene: TRBJ2-2
D gene: NA
clone size: few

CDR3 protein: CASSLVGAGADTQYF
CDR3 DNA: TGTGCCAGCAGTTTAGTGGGAGCAGGGGCAGATACGCAGTATTTT
V gene: TRBV27
J gene: TRBJ2-3
D gene: NA
clone size: NA

CDR3 protein: CASSPVGGLYNEQFF
CDR3 DNA: TGTGCCAGCTCACCAGTCGGGGGCTTATACAATGAGCAGTTCTTC
V gene: TRBV18
J gene: TRBJ2-1
D gene: NA
clone size: NA

CDR3 protein: CASGWPGQPQHF
CDR3 DNA: TGTGCCAGTGGATGGCCAGGTCAGCCCCAGCATTTT
V gene: TRBV19
J gene: TRBJ1-5
D gene: NA
clone size: NA

CDR3 protein: CAWSGTSYNEQFF
CDR3 DNA: TGTGCCTGGAGTGGGACTAGCTACAATGAGCAGTTCTTC
V gene: TRBV30
J gene: TRBJ2-1
D gene: TRBD2
clone size: NA

CDR3 protein: CAISRKSPLAGGHPYEQYF
CDR3 DNA: TGTGCCATCAGTCGGAAATCCCCACTAGCGGGGGGGCATCCATACGAGCAGTACTTC
V gene: TRBV10-3
J gene: TRBJ2-7
D gene: TRBD2
clone size: NA

CDR3 protein: CASSESGQGTGDTQYF
CDR3 DNA: TGCGCCAGCAGTGAGTCGGGACAGGGGACGGGAGATACGCAGTATTTT
V gene: TRBV10-1
J gene: TRBJ2-3
D gene: TRBD1
clone size: once

CDR3 protein: CASSPGGWVDTQYF
CDR3 DNA: TGTGCCAGCAGCCCGGGGGGGTGGGTAGATACGCAGTATTTT
V gene: TRBV5-4
J gene: TRBJ2-3
D gene: TRBD2
clone size: NA

CDR3 protein: CASSVLTSGGPIISYEQYF
CDR3 DNA: TGTGCCAGCAGTGTGTTGACTAGCGGGGGCCCTATCATCTCCTACGAGCAGTACTTC
V gene: TRBV2
J gene: TRBJ2-7
D gene: TRBD2
clone size: NA